This T cell receptor (beta chain) stems from a study of T cell repertoires and Cas9 in healthy adults. This clone was found once. V was clipped by 4 bases and J by 10 bases, with 19 bases between them. Germline V CDR1 and CDR2: SGHTA, FQGNSA. This CDR3 comprises 14 residues. Method: immunoSEQ multiplex PCR; TCRdb's copy keeps in-frame clones and lacks some. This table holds some 1,400 clones, 93% found once. What was sequenced was SpCas9-reactive CD4+ effector T cells (CD137+, CD154-, CD25-, CD127+) from PBMCs; culture status not recorded. This chain links TRBV7-2 with TRBJ1-2; no reliable D call. The clonotype was recovered from a human donor in good health. The CDR3 bases are TGTGCCAGCAGCTCCCCGGAAGGCCCGACCTTCTACACCTTC. This gives the protein CASSSPEGPTFYTF.